This is a list of T cell receptor beta chains from one sample in a study of glioma-infiltrating T cells after dendritic cell vaccination. Sequenced by immunoSEQ multiplex PCR; TCRdb stores in-frame clones only, minus some. Of approximately 84,000 clones listed, over 75% were seen once; the top ten hold 15% to 18%. The sequenced sample was blood, obtained before dendritic cell vaccination. The receptors come from a human donor with glioblastoma. The CDR3 runs from the conserved cysteine through the conserved F or W. D genes are given only for firm matches. The size entry is marked missing in some rows and otherwise reads once, few, many or a size class.

cdr3_aa: CASSFGRRDYEQYF
cdr3_nt: TGTGCCAGCAGCTTCGGTCGGCGGGACTACGAGCAGTACTTC
d_call: -
clone_size: -
j_call: TRBJ2-7
v_call: TRBV7-2

cdr3_aa: CASSNHRGPGELFF
cdr3_nt: TGCGCCAGCAGCAACCATAGGGGCCCCGGGGAGCTGTTTTTT
d_call: -
clone_size: -
j_call: TRBJ2-2
v_call: TRBV5-1

cdr3_aa: CSENSRYGQVLTF
cdr3_nt: TGCAGCGAGAACAGCAGGTATGGTCAAGTCCTGACTTTC
d_call: -
clone_size: -
j_call: TRBJ2-6
v_call: TRBV29-1

cdr3_aa: CASSDHRGTTEAFF
cdr3_nt: TGTGCCAGCAGTGACCATCGGGGAACAACTGAAGCTTTCTTT
d_call: -
clone_size: -
j_call: TRBJ1-1
v_call: TRBV6-1

cdr3_aa: CASSVALGGQGVNYGYTF
cdr3_nt: TGTGCCAGCAGCGTAGCTCTGGGTGGACAGGGCGTTAACTATGGCTACACCTTC
d_call: TRBD1
clone_size: -
j_call: TRBJ1-2
v_call: TRBV9

cdr3_aa: CASSQDLDLTEAFF
cdr3_nt: TGCGCCAGCAGCCAAGATCTAGATCTAACTGAAGCTTTCTTT
d_call: -
clone_size: -
j_call: TRBJ1-1
v_call: TRBV4-1

cdr3_aa: CASSLGTGGGGSYEQYF
cdr3_nt: TGTGCCAGCAGCTTAGGTACTGGGGGCGGGGGCTCCTACGAGCAGTACTTC
d_call: -
clone_size: -
j_call: TRBJ2-7
v_call: TRBV11-2

cdr3_aa: CASSSMGATQYF
cdr3_nt: TGTGCCAGCAGCTCGATGGGGGCTACGCAGTATTTT
d_call: -
clone_size: -
j_call: TRBJ2-3
v_call: TRBV7-6

cdr3_aa: CASSLFTSGSTDTQYF
cdr3_nt: TGCGCCAGCAGCTTGTTCACGTCCGGGAGCACAGATACGCAGTATTTT
d_call: -
clone_size: -
j_call: TRBJ2-3
v_call: TRBV5-1

cdr3_aa: CASSLSPGGRTGELFF
cdr3_nt: TGCGCCAGCAGCTTGTCGCCGGGGGGGCGGACCGGGGAGCTGTTTTTT
d_call: TRBD2
clone_size: -
j_call: TRBJ2-2
v_call: TRBV5-1

cdr3_aa: CASSITTSGEKLFF
cdr3_nt: TGTGCCAGTAGTATAACCACTTCGGGTGAAAAACTGTTTTTT
d_call: -
clone_size: few
j_call: TRBJ1-4
v_call: TRBV19

cdr3_aa: CSVVGGAETQYF
cdr3_nt: TGCAGCGTTGTAGGGGGCGCGGAGACCCAGTACTTC
d_call: TRBD1
clone_size: -
j_call: TRBJ2-5
v_call: TRBV29-1

cdr3_aa: CSGQGYGYTF
cdr3_nt: TGCAGTGGACAGGGCTATGGCTACACCTTC
d_call: TRBD1
clone_size: -
j_call: TRBJ1-2
v_call: TRBV20-1

cdr3_aa: CASSQAGWYEQYF
cdr3_nt: TGTGCCAGCTCACAAGCAGGGTGGTACGAGCAGTACTTC
d_call: -
clone_size: -
j_call: TRBJ2-7
v_call: TRBV18

cdr3_aa: CASSQELQGAYEQYF
cdr3_nt: TGCGCCAGCAGCCAAGAGTTGCAGGGGGCCTACGAGCAGTACTTC
d_call: TRBD1
clone_size: -
j_call: TRBJ2-7
v_call: TRBV4-1

cdr3_aa: CASSREDRGLSPLHF
cdr3_nt: TGTGCCAGCAGCCGAGAGGACAGAGGCCTTTCACCCCTCCACTTT
d_call: -
clone_size: few
j_call: TRBJ1-6
v_call: TRBV7-2

cdr3_aa: CASSLGGGLVTEAFF
cdr3_nt: TGTGCCAGCAGCTTAGGCGGGGGGCTGGTGACTGAAGCTTTCTTT
d_call: -
clone_size: -
j_call: TRBJ1-1
v_call: TRBV11-2

cdr3_aa: CASSPRDRLNTGELFF
cdr3_nt: TGTGCCAGCAGCCCCAGAGACAGGTTGAACACCGGGGAGCTGTTTTTT
d_call: -
clone_size: -
j_call: TRBJ2-2
v_call: TRBV5-8

cdr3_aa: CASSGTGANYGYTF
cdr3_nt: TGTGCCAGCAGCGGGACAGGGGCGAACTATGGCTACACCTTC
d_call: TRBD1
clone_size: -
j_call: TRBJ1-2
v_call: TRBV2

cdr3_aa: CASSFRGRRETQYF
cdr3_nt: TGTGCCAGCAGTTTCAGGGGGCGCAGGGAGACCCAGTACTTC
d_call: TRBD1
clone_size: -
j_call: TRBJ2-5
v_call: TRBV5-6

cdr3_aa: CASSPVAGYGAVDTQYF
cdr3_nt: TGTGCCAGCAGTCCCGTGGCGGGATACGGGGCAGTAGATACGCAGTATTTT
d_call: -
clone_size: -
j_call: TRBJ2-3
v_call: TRBV2

cdr3_aa: CASSEGRGTEAFF
cdr3_nt: TGTGCCAGCAGTGAGGGAAGGGGCACTGAAGCTTTCTTT
d_call: -
clone_size: -
j_call: TRBJ1-1
v_call: TRBV6-1

cdr3_aa: CASNEGYPYEQYF
cdr3_nt: TGTGCCAGCAACGAGGGCTACCCCTACGAGCAGTACTTC
d_call: -
clone_size: -
j_call: TRBJ2-7
v_call: TRBV6-5

cdr3_aa: CASSFGQDQPQHF
cdr3_nt: TGTGCCAGCAGCTTCGGCCAGGATCAGCCCCAGCATTTT
d_call: -
clone_size: -
j_call: TRBJ1-5
v_call: TRBV5-4

cdr3_aa: CASRQGGRDTGELFF
cdr3_nt: TGTGCCAGCCGTCAGGGGGGCAGGGACACCGGGGAGCTGTTTTTT
d_call: -
clone_size: -
j_call: TRBJ2-2
v_call: TRBV28

cdr3_aa: CASSLWRDGPYNEQFF
cdr3_nt: TGCGCCAGCAGCTTGTGGCGGGACGGCCCCTACAATGAGCAGTTCTTC
d_call: -
clone_size: -
j_call: TRBJ2-1
v_call: TRBV5-1

cdr3_aa: CASSLRGNYGYTF
cdr3_nt: TGTGCCAGCAGTTTACGGGGGAACTATGGCTACACCTTC
d_call: -
clone_size: -
j_call: TRBJ1-2
v_call: TRBV28

cdr3_aa: CASSQILGRNEQYF
cdr3_nt: TGTGCCAGCAGCCAAATCCTGGGGAGGAACGAGCAGTACTTC
d_call: -
clone_size: -
j_call: TRBJ2-7
v_call: TRBV5-4

cdr3_aa: CASSKLQGLGQPQHF
cdr3_nt: TGTGCCAGCAGTAAATTACAGGGTCTCGGTCAGCCCCAGCATTTT
d_call: -
clone_size: -
j_call: TRBJ1-5
v_call: TRBV2

cdr3_aa: CATQGSGGLEAFF
cdr3_nt: TGTGCCACCCAAGGGTCGGGGGGCCTTGAAGCTTTCTTT
d_call: -
clone_size: -
j_call: TRBJ1-1
v_call: TRBV28

cdr3_aa: CASSQEPGPGVSGYTF
cdr3_nt: TGCGCCAGCAGCCAAGAGCCAGGACCAGGGGTAAGCGGCTACACCTTC
d_call: -
clone_size: -
j_call: TRBJ1-2
v_call: TRBV4-3

cdr3_aa: CASSVAGGGALSAGELFF
cdr3_nt: TGTGCCAGCAGCGTAGCTGGCGGGGGGGCCTTATCGGCCGGGGAGCTGTTTTTT
d_call: TRBD2
clone_size: -
j_call: TRBJ2-2
v_call: TRBV9

cdr3_aa: CASSYLGQGRGGYTF
cdr3_nt: TGTGCCAGCAGTTACCTCGGACAGGGAAGAGGTGGCTACACCTTC
d_call: TRBD1
clone_size: -
j_call: TRBJ1-2
v_call: TRBV6-5

cdr3_aa: CASSQGARTEAFF
cdr3_nt: TGTGCCAGCAGCCAGGGGGCTCGTACTGAAGCTTTCTTT
d_call: TRBD1
clone_size: few
j_call: TRBJ1-1
v_call: TRBV2

cdr3_aa: CATGAGNSGANVLTF
cdr3_nt: TGCGCCACAGGGGCAGGGAACTCTGGGGCCAACGTCCTGACTTTC
d_call: -
clone_size: once
j_call: TRBJ2-6
v_call: TRBV5-1

cdr3_aa: CASSPKAGENYGYTF
cdr3_nt: TGTGCCAGCAGCCCTAAGGCCGGGGAGAACTATGGCTACACCTTC
d_call: -
clone_size: -
j_call: TRBJ1-2
v_call: TRBV7-9

cdr3_aa: CASSEWAGGANTGELFF
cdr3_nt: TGTGCCAGCAGTGAGTGGGCGGGGGGAGCGAACACCGGGGAGCTGTTTTTT
d_call: TRBD2
clone_size: -
j_call: TRBJ2-2
v_call: TRBV2

cdr3_aa: CASSGDRSYEQYF
cdr3_nt: TGTGCCAGCAGCGGGGACAGGTCCTACGAGCAGTACTTC
d_call: TRBD1
clone_size: once
j_call: TRBJ2-7
v_call: TRBV25-1

cdr3_aa: CASSSGDRVGYTF
cdr3_nt: TGTGCCAGCAGCTCCGGGGACAGGGTGGGCTACACCTTC
d_call: TRBD1
clone_size: -
j_call: TRBJ1-2
v_call: TRBV11-3

cdr3_aa: CASSDGPGQDYGYTF
cdr3_nt: TGTGCCAGCAGTGACGGGCCGGGACAGGATTATGGCTACACCTTC
d_call: TRBD1
clone_size: -
j_call: TRBJ1-2
v_call: TRBV6-4

cdr3_aa: CASSDEGGGAYEQYF
cdr3_nt: TGTGCCAGCAGTGACGAGGGCGGGGGGGCCTACGAGCAGTACTTC
d_call: TRBD2
clone_size: -
j_call: TRBJ2-7
v_call: TRBV6-1

cdr3_aa: CASREGGAKNIQYF
cdr3_nt: TGTGCCAGCAGGGAGGGAGGCGCCAAAAACATTCAGTACTTC
d_call: -
clone_size: once
j_call: TRBJ2-4
v_call: TRBV6-5

cdr3_aa: CASSLGLLNEQFF
cdr3_nt: TGTGCCAGCAGCTTGGGACTGTTGAATGAGCAGTTCTTC
d_call: -
clone_size: -
j_call: TRBJ2-1
v_call: TRBV7-7

cdr3_aa: CASSEPDRDPGEQYF
cdr3_nt: TGTGCCAGCAGTGAGCCGGACAGGGACCCCGGCGAGCAGTACTTC
d_call: TRBD1
clone_size: -
j_call: TRBJ2-7
v_call: TRBV6-1

cdr3_aa: CASRHRVTYEQYF
cdr3_nt: TGTGCCAGCAGACACAGGGTAACCTACGAGCAGTACTTC
d_call: -
clone_size: few
j_call: TRBJ2-7
v_call: TRBV28

cdr3_aa: CASSVYSYGYTF
cdr3_nt: TGTGCCAGCAGTGTCTACAGCTATGGCTACACCTTC
d_call: -
clone_size: -
j_call: TRBJ1-2
v_call: TRBV28

cdr3_aa: CASSQGQDYGYTF
cdr3_nt: TGTGCCAGCTCTCAAGGACAGGACTATGGCTACACCTTC
d_call: TRBD1
clone_size: few
j_call: TRBJ1-2
v_call: TRBV18

cdr3_aa: CAWSVQGLAGGYNEQFF
cdr3_nt: TGTGCCTGGAGTGTACAAGGGCTAGCGGGTGGCTACAATGAGCAGTTCTTC
d_call: TRBD2
clone_size: -
j_call: TRBJ2-1
v_call: TRBV30

cdr3_aa: CASSLIPTSGANEQYF
cdr3_nt: TGTGCCAGCAGCTTAATCCCCACTAGCGGGGCTAACGAGCAGTACTTC
d_call: TRBD2
clone_size: -
j_call: TRBJ2-7
v_call: TRBV7-3

cdr3_aa: CASSPGPYGDNQPQHF
cdr3_nt: TGTGCCAGCAGTCCGGGCCCTTACGGGGACAATCAGCCCCAGCATTTT
d_call: -
clone_size: -
j_call: TRBJ1-5
v_call: TRBV7-2

cdr3_aa: CASSLDRNSYEQYF
cdr3_nt: TGTGCCAGCAGCCTGGACAGGAACTCCTACGAGCAGTACTTC
d_call: TRBD1
clone_size: -
j_call: TRBJ2-7
v_call: TRBV5-4

cdr3_aa: CASSEGGTSDQETQYF
cdr3_nt: TGTGCCAGCAGTGAAGGGGGGACTAGCGACCAAGAGACCCAGTACTTC
d_call: TRBD2
clone_size: -
j_call: TRBJ2-5
v_call: TRBV2

cdr3_aa: CASSRGGRGGETQYF
cdr3_nt: TGTGCCAGCAGTAGGGGTGGGAGGGGAGGGGAGACCCAGTACTTC
d_call: TRBD2
clone_size: few
j_call: TRBJ2-5
v_call: TRBV25-1

cdr3_aa: CASGTGYTDTQYF
cdr3_nt: TGTGCCAGCGGGACAGGCTACACAGATACGCAGTATTTT
d_call: TRBD1
clone_size: many
j_call: TRBJ2-3
v_call: TRBV14

cdr3_aa: CASSLVGGSYEQYF
cdr3_nt: TGTGCCAGCAGCTTAGTAGGAGGATCCTACGAGCAGTACTTC
d_call: -
clone_size: -
j_call: TRBJ2-7
v_call: TRBV7-9

cdr3_aa: CAWSIGTSRNNEQFF
cdr3_nt: TGTGCCTGGAGCATCGGGACTAGCAGAAACAATGAGCAGTTCTTC
d_call: TRBD2
clone_size: -
j_call: TRBJ2-1
v_call: TRBV30

cdr3_aa: CASRNILAVTDTQYF
cdr3_nt: TGTGCCAGCAGAAACATTCTAGCGGTCACAGATACGCAGTATTTT
d_call: TRBD2
clone_size: -
j_call: TRBJ2-3
v_call: TRBV9

cdr3_aa: CASSIDRGLGQPQHF
cdr3_nt: TGTGCCAGCAGCATAGACAGGGGGCTCGGTCAGCCCCAGCATTTT
d_call: TRBD1
clone_size: -
j_call: TRBJ1-5
v_call: TRBV5-4

cdr3_aa: CASSFRSGGGTDTQYF
cdr3_nt: TGTGCCAGCAGCTTCCGTAGTGGCGGGGGCACAGATACGCAGTATTTT
d_call: -
clone_size: once
j_call: TRBJ2-3
v_call: TRBV13

cdr3_aa: CASSMGQVGNQPQHF
cdr3_nt: TGTGCCAGCAGCATGGGACAGGTAGGCAATCAGCCCCAGCATTTT
d_call: TRBD1
clone_size: -
j_call: TRBJ1-5
v_call: TRBV5-6